The 6 T cell receptor beta chains reported below all come from one sample, sequenced in a study of technical replicates of blood from several donors. The repertoire was sequenced with immunoSEQ multiplex PCR; TCRdb's copy has only in-frame clones and lacks some. Altogether 55,000 to 85,000 clones are present, 95% to 98% being singletons, with the ten largest covering roughly 0.26%. Source material: T cells isolated from PBMCs. All receptors derive from a human donor in good health.

This clone was observed a single time. The gene calls are TRBV15 and TRBJ1-1; D not certain. This CDR3 spans 12 amino acids. Per the germline V gene, CDR1 is LNHNV and CDR2 is YYDKDF (reference sequence). V lost 6 bases and J 3 bases, leaving 8 bases between the germline ends. The CDR3: CATSSRYTEAFF. The DNA for the CDR3 is TGTGCCACCAGTTCCAGGTACACTGAAGCTTTCTTT. Looking up the rest from reference TRBV15 and TRBJ1-1 gives the full variable domain: DAMVIQNPRYQVTQFGKPVTLSCSQTLNHNVMYWYQQKSSQAPKLLFHYYDKDFNNEADTPDNFQSRRPNTSFCFLDIRSPGLGDTAMYLCATSSRYTEAFFGQGTRLTVV.

This chain links TRBV19 with TRBJ1-1; D remains unclear. V was trimmed by 6 bases and J by 1 base, leaving 6 bases between them. CDR1 is LNHDA, CDR2 SQIVND, per germline (reference sequence). The CDR3 is 12 residues long. The CDR3 sequence: CASRQPNTEAFF. CDR3 bases: TGTGCCAGTAGACAGCCGAACACTGAAGCTTTCTTT. The full variable domain, in which reference TRBV19 and TRBJ1-1 provide the parts outside the CDR3, is DGGITQSPKYLFRKEGQNVTLSCEQNLNHDAMYWYRQDPGQGLRLIYYSQIVNDFQKGDIAEGYSVSREKKESFPLTVTSAQKNPTAFYLCASRQPNTEAFFGQGTRLTVV.

The chain joins TRBV6-6 to TRBJ2-2, with 7 nucleotides matching TRBD2. Germline lookup yields CDR1 MNHNY and CDR2 SVGAGI (reference sequence). J gave up 3 bases and V 2 bases, and 6 bases lay outside the gene matches. This CDR3 region has 16 residues. The CDR3 spells CASSYRSLADTGELFF. CDR3 DNA: TGTGCCAGCAGTTACCGGAGTCTAGCGGACACCGGGGAGCTGTTTTTT.

This clone was detected once. J is TRBJ2-7 and V is TRBV9; 9 bases align to TRBD1. Germline V lookup: CDR1 SGDLS, CDR2 YYNGEE. The V gene end was trimmed by 3 bases and the J gene end by 2 bases; junction bases not matched to a gene: 6. This CDR3 is built from 15 residues. CDR3 region: CASSAGTGLTYEQYF. The CDR3 coding sequence is TGTGCCAGCAGCGCCGGGACAGGGCTGACCTACGAGCAGTACTTC.

The gene calls are TRBV2 and TRBJ2-6, with 10 bases identical to TRBD1. The CDR3 totals 17 residues. Losses at the gene ends were 2 bases for V and 11 bases for J; bases not matched to a gene: 12. Germline lookup yields CDR1 SNHLY and CDR2 FYNNEI. This CDR3 is CASSERSPGQGIYVLTF. The CDR3 DNA follows: TGTGCCAGCAGTGAAAGGAGTCCGGGACAGGGGATCTACGTCCTGACTTTC.

The rearrangement links TRBV10-3 to TRBJ2-3; D possibly corresponds to TRBD2 (5 bases). V was pared by 6 bases and J by 5 bases, with 9 bases between. The CDR3 runs 12 residues. The germline gives CDR1 ENHRY, CDR2 SYGVKD. CDR3 DNA sequence: TGTGCCATCAGGGAAGGACTAGATACGCAGTATTTT. Residues: CAIREGLDTQYF.